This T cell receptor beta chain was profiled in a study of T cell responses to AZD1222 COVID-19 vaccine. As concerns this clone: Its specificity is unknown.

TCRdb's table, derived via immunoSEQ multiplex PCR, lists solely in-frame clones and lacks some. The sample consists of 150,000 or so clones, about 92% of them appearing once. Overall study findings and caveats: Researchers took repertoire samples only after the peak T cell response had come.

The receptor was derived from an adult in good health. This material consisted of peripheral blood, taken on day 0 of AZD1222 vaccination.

The CDR3: CASSALTGVTIQTQYF. The CDR3 DNA reads TGTGCCAGCAGTGCCCTGACAGGGGTTACGATACAGACCCAGTACTTC. The J gene is TRBJ2-5, the V gene TRBV6-1; TRBD1 agrees at 8 bases. V was pared by 4 bases and J by 6 bases, with 13 bases of the junction left unmatched. Germline lookup yields CDR1 MNHNS and CDR2 SASEGT. The CDR3 is made up of 16 amino acids.